The source of this T cell receptor (beta chain) is a study of cytomegalovirus exposure and HLA in healthy donors. Unmatched junction bases numbered 9, after V lost 5 bases and J lost 7 bases. CDR1 is GTSNPN, CDR2 SVGIG, per germline (reference sequence). CDR3 length: 15 residues. Data came from immunoSEQ multiplex PCR; TCRdb stores just in-frame clones and leaves some out. There are under 85,000 clones in the sample; around 94% occur only once, and 2.1% lies in the top ten. The chain is built from TRBV30 and TRBJ2-1; 12 nucleotides align to TRBD1. Sample: PBMCs. The clonotype originates from a woman aged 18-29 years in good health and CMV-seronegative. CDR3 in amino acids: CAWDTTGQGANEQFF. The CDR3 bases are TGTGCCTGGGACACCACGGGACAGGGGGCGAATGAGCAGTTCTTC.